This T cell receptor beta chain originates from a study of control samples from healthy donors and cancer patients. CDR1 and CDR2 from the germline V gene are KGHDR and SFDVKD. V lost 2 bases to trimming and J lost 4 bases; unmatched junction nucleotides: 13. The CDR3 is made up of 17 amino acids. Measured with immunoSEQ multiplex PCR; TCRdb has only the in-frame clones, and not every one. The top ten hold 22% of the sample, which has under 55,000 clones, roughly 90% seen once. The receptor's source is a woman aged 40-49 years with head and neck cancer. Sequencing input: PBMCs. The genes are TRBV24-1 and TRBJ2-7; the match to TRBD2 covers 7 bases. The CDR3 bases are TGTGCCACCAGTGATTCCCGACTGGGCGGGGGTTCATACGAGCAGTACTTC. Its translation: CATSDSRLGGGSYEQYF.